This T cell receptor beta chain came from a study of blood T cells in healthy people across ages. Study-wide points: Diversity was higher, and naive CD4+ cells more numerous, in long-lived donors than in aged donors.

Alongside a J-beta primer mix, a sample-barcoded 5' primer served in a second PCR lasting roughly 6 to 11 cycles. TCRdb independently ran MiXCR on the 5' RACE reads; one entry per CDR3 protein. The table includes around 1,000,000 distinct CDR3 sequences, 20% to 25% detected once. This clonotype was counted only a few times. Its antigen is still unknown. This CDR3 is built from 13 residues. V was pared by 4 bases and J by 3 bases, with 7 bases between. CDR1 and CDR2 (germline): MNHNY, SVGAGI (reference sequence). This sample also belongs to another study, concerning T cells of mothers and their children. Turning to that study: Donors comprised a few healthy Caucasian mothers plus their six children. Each 15 ul cDNA reaction used roughly 1.4 ug RNA; all RNA was used.

This chain joins TRBV6-6 and TRBJ1-3; the D is unclear. The clonotype was recovered from a girl aged 2 to 9 in good health. The sequencing input was blood. Here the CDR3 reads CASSSGYGNTIYF. CDR3 nucleotide sequence: TGTGCCAGCAGTTCCGGGTATGGAAACACCATATATTTT.